This record looks at one TCR beta chain sequence and its context. In the original processing: There were no quality scores in the junction-only immunoSEQ sequences, so filtering differed. Measured with immunoSEQ multiplex PCR; TCRdb has only the in-frame clones, and not every one. D and trimming come from the DNA, and the V and J calls and clone size come from that table. Of roughly 500,000 clones in the sample, 79% were seen once. This sample was taken from a study of shared clonotypes between healthy human individuals. Adults of Caucasian background living in Nashville, Tennessee made up all donors. In germline, CDR1 is SGHKS, CDR2 YYEKEE (reference sequence). V lost 0 bases to trimming and J lost 7 bases; unmatched junction nucleotides: 11. This CDR3 contains 17 residues.

This TCR was sampled from a woman between 35 and 50 years old in good health. Some clones in this sample may be carry-over from other donors' samples. This rearrangement joins TRBV5-5 to TRBJ1-2; 11 nucleotides agree with TRBD1. The sequenced sample consisted of PBMCs. CDR3 protein: CASSLAAGDRGTRGYTF. The CDR3 DNA is TGTGCCAGCAGCTTGGCCGCTGGGGACAGGGGGACTCGTGGCTACACCTTC.